This T cell receptor (beta chain) was observed in a study of shared clonotypes between healthy human individuals. Study findings and constraints: Clonotypes shared by all four donors outscored non-shared clonotypes in generation probability.

This clone was seen just once. Its target is not known. Unmatched junction bases numbered 11, after V lost 0 bases and J lost 5 bases. The CDR3 has 20 amino acids. Per germline, CDR1 SGHNT and CDR2 YYREEE (reference sequence). TCRdb's table, derived via immunoSEQ multiplex PCR, lists solely in-frame clones and lacks some. There are fewer than 1.6 million clones in the sample; 97% to 99% occur only once, and approximately 0.4% lies in the top ten. Naive CD45RA+ and memory CD45RA-negative subsets were split from CD4+ cells. The source is a man aged 25-45 years in good health. The J gene is TRBJ2-1, the V gene TRBV5-4; 16 positions agree with TRBD2. Sequencing was carried out using naive CD4+ T cells sorted from blood. Sample subset: CD45RA+ positively selected. The chain's CDR3 is CASSLAFGTSGGGGDNEQFF. The CDR3 region has the DNA TGTGCCAGCAGCTTGGCCTTTGGGACTAGCGGGGGGGGCGGTGACAATGAGCAGTTCTTC.